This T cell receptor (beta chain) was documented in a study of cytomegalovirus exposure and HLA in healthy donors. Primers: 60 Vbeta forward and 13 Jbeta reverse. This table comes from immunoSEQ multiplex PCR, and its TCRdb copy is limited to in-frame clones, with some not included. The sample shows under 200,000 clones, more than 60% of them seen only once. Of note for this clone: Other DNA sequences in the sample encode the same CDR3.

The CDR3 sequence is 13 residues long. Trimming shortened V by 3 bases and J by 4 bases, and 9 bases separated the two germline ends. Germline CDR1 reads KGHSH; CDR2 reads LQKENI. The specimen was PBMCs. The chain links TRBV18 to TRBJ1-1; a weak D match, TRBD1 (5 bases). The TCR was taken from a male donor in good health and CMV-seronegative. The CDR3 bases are TGTGCCAGCTCACCCGACAGAGGCACTGAAGCTTTCTTT. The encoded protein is CASSPDRGTEAFF.